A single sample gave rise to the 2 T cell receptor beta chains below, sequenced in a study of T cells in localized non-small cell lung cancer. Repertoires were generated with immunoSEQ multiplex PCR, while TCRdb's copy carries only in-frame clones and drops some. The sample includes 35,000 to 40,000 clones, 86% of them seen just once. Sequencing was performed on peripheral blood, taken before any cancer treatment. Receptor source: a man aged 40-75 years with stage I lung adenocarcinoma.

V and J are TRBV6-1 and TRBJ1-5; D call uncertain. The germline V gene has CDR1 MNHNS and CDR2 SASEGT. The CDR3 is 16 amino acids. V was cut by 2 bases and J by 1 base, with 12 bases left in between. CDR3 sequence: CASSERIGVSNQPQHF. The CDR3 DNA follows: TGTGCCAGCAGTGAAAGGATAGGAGTAAGCAATCAGCCCCAGCATTTT.

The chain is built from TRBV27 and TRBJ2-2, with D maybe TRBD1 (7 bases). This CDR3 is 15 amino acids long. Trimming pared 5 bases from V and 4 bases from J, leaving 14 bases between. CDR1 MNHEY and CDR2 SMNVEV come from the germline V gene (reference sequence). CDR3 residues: CASSRRDSLTGELFF. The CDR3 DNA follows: TGTGCCAGCAGTCGGCGGGACAGTCTCACCGGGGAGCTGTTTTTT.